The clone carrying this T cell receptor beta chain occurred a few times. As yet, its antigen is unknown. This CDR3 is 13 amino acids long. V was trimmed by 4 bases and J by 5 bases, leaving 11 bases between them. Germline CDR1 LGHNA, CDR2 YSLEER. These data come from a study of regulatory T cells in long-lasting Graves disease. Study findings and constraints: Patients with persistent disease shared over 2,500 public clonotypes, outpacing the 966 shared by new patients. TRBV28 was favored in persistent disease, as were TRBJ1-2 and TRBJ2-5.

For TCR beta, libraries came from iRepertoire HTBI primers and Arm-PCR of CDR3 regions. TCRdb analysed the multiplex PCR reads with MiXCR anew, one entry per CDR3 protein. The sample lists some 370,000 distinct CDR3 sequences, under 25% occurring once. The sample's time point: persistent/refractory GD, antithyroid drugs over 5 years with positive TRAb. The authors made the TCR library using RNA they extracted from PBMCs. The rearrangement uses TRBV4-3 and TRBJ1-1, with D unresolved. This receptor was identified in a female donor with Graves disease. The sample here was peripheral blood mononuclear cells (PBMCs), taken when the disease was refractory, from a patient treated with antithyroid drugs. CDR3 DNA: TGCGCCAGCAGCCGGTGGAGAGGGACTGAAGCTTTCTTT. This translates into CASSRWRGTEAFF.